The 19 T cell receptor beta chains reported below all come from one sample, sequenced in a study of T cell repertoires in cytomegalovirus infection. TCRdb analysed the reads with MiXCR anew, one entry per CDR3 protein. The sample has roughly 300,000 distinct CDR3 sequences, over 7.5% seen once. Sequenced material: PBMCs. The source is a human donor in good health (CMV status not recorded). Some clones in this sample may be carry-over from other donors' samples.

This clonotype has a count of ten or more. V gene TRBV7-2 combines with J gene TRBJ2-7; D is undetermined. The CDR3 consists of 15 residues. V was shortened by 5 bases and J by 5 bases, with 19 bases between the two germline ends. Looked up from germline, CDR1 is SGHTA and CDR2 is FQGNSA. The chain's CDR3 is CASSRSNQYANEQYF. The CDR3 bases are TGTGCCAGCAGCCGATCGAACCAGTATGCGAACGAGCAGTACTTC.

The chain joins TRBV27 to TRBJ1-1, with TRBD1 matching over 8 bases. This CDR3 comprises 14 residues. Unmatched junction bases numbered 6, after V lost 5 bases and J lost 4 bases. CDR1 is MNHEY, CDR2 SMNVEV, per germline (reference sequence). CDR3 region: CASSITGGPTEAFF. For the CDR3, the DNA is TGTGCCAGCAGTATCACAGGGGGACCCACTGAAGCTTTCTTT.

The chain employs TRBV20-1 and TRBJ2-1, with TRBD2 matching over 13 bases. V lost 0 bases, J lost 3 bases, and 17 bases stayed unmatched. Per germline, CDR1 DFQATT and CDR2 SNEGSKA (reference sequence). The CDR3 has 21 residues. For the CDR3, the DNA is TGCAGTGCTAGAGATCTGGGGACTAGCGGGATAAATTACGGTTTCTACAATGAGCAGTTCTTC. Amino acid sequence: CSARDLGTSGINYGFYNEQFF.

Only a few counts were recorded for this clonotype. The chain couples TRBV6-1 to TRBJ2-1, with TRBD1 as a possible D gene (6 bases). Deletions cut 3 bases from V and 9 bases from J, with 15 bases between. CDR1 is MNHNS and CDR2 is SASEGT in the germline V gene. This CDR3 contains 14 residues. CDR3 residues: CASSDPGRGGEQFF. The CDR3 DNA reads TGTGCCAGCAGTGACCCTGGCAGGGGCGGTGAGCAGTTCTTC.

This clonotype was detected ten times or more. This rearrangement joins TRBV6-5 to TRBJ2-1; the D is unclear. CDR3 length: 14 residues. Germline CDR1 MNHEY, CDR2 SVGAGI. Trimming stripped 7 bases from V and 7 bases from J, with 17 bases between. The CDR3 region is CASTGMGLWNEQFF. In DNA, the CDR3 is TGTGCCAGCACCGGTATGGGCCTTTGGAATGAGCAGTTCTTC.

This clonotype is a singleton in its sample. The rearrangement uses TRBV28 and TRBJ2-7; TRBD1 matches at 10 bases. The CDR3 sequence is 15 residues long. CDR1 MDHEN and CDR2 SYDVKM come from the germline V gene. J lost 3 bases, V lost 6 bases, and 8 bases had no gene match. CDR3 residues: CASSGPGQGNYEQYF. CDR3 nucleotide sequence: TGTGCCAGCAGCGGACCGGGACAGGGGAACTACGAGCAGTACTTC.

As concerns this clonotype: This may arise from a read error, as a much more abundant clone is one base away. The chain joins TRBV12-3 or TRBV12-4 to TRBJ1-1; D not certain. Between the trimmed V and J ends, which lost 3 bases and 6 bases, there was a span of 11 bases. This CDR3 contains 13 residues. The DNA for the CDR3 is TGTGCCAGCAGTTTTCAGATAGGCTCTGAAGCTTTCTTT. This gives the protein CASSFQIGSEAFF.

The V and J genes are TRBV7-9 and TRBJ1-2; D gene ambiguous. The CDR3 has 16 residues. Germline values: CDR1 SEHNR, CDR2 FQNEAQ (reference sequence). Trimming left V 3 bases short and J 2 bases short, with 16 bases between. CDR3: CASSFPALAQNYGYTF. The CDR3 nucleotides are TGTGCCAGCAGCTTCCCCGCGTTGGCCCAAAACTATGGCTACACCTTC.

Concerning this clonotype itself: A single base separates this from a much larger clone, so it may be a read error. The chain employs TRBV12-3 or TRBV12-4 and TRBJ1-1, with D possibly matching TRBD1 (5 bases). The CDR3 runs 14 residues. Trimming removed 4 bases at V and 1 base at J, with 10 bases between. CDR3 coding DNA: TGTGCCAGCAGTTGGGGCGGGGCGAACACTGAAGCTTTCTTT. Protein sequence: CASSWGGANTEAFF.

This clonotype occurred many times. The CDR3 sequence: CASSFSLIAGVGGELFF. CDR3 DNA sequence: TGTGCCAGCAGCTTTTCTCTGATAGCGGGAGTTGGCGGGGAGCTGTTTTTT. V gene TRBV7-2 combines with J gene TRBJ2-2; 9 nucleotides match TRBD2. J gave up 7 bases and V 3 bases, and 12 bases lay outside the gene matches. The germline V gene encodes CDR1 SGHTA and CDR2 FQGNSA. This CDR3 region has 17 residues.

This clonotype was seen ten or more times. CDR3 region: CASSREQGNQPQHF. The CDR3 DNA sequence: TGTGCCAGCAGCCGGGAGCAGGGCAATCAGCCCCAGCATTTT. The chain combines TRBV12-3 or TRBV12-4 with TRBJ1-5; D call uncertain. The CDR3 contains 14 residues. V shed 6 bases and J shed 2 bases, with 11 bases lying between them.

This clonotype was observed at least ten times. The chain combines TRBV6-1 with TRBJ2-7, with D unclear. This CDR3 spans 14 amino acids. From germline, CDR1 is MNHNS and CDR2 SASEGT. The V end lost 6 bases, the J end lost 3 bases, and 15 bases lay between the germline ends. The CDR3 region is CASSRNWGSYEQYF. The CDR3 DNA sequence: TGTGCCAGCAGCCGAAACTGGGGTAGCTACGAGCAGTACTTC.

V gene TRBV15 combines with J gene TRBJ2-7; D gene unclear. Looked up from germline, CDR1 is LNHNV and CDR2 is YYDKDF (reference sequence). The CDR3 has 14 residues. The V end lost 0 bases, the J end lost 0 bases, and 6 bases lay between the germline ends. This CDR3 is CATSRERFSYEQYF. CDR3 bases: TGTGCCACCAGCAGAGAGAGATTCTCCTACGAGCAGTACTTC.

The chain has TRBV7-9 and TRBJ2-7; D may be TRBD1 or TRBD2 (5 bases each). This CDR3 has 15 amino acids. Germline CDR1 and CDR2: SEHNR and FQNEAQ (reference sequence). V was pared by 1 base and J by 4 bases, with 14 bases between. DNA for the CDR3: TGTGCCAGCAGCTTAGGGGGAGCAGGGAAATACGAGCAGTACTTC. Protein: CASSLGGAGKYEQYF.

Comments on this clonotype: Germline is not matched at one junction end, which may reflect a read error. The chain is built from TRBV18 and TRBJ2-7, with D uncertain. Germline V gene data show CDR1 as KGHSH and CDR2 as LQKENI. The CDR3 has 13 amino acids. The CDR3 nucleotides are TGTGCCAGCTCCCCCCGTGGGTCCTACGAGCATTACTTC. This translates into CASSPRGSYEHYF.

The V gene is TRBV19, the J gene TRBJ2-7; D is ambiguous. CDR3 size: 12 residues. Germline assignment: CDR1 LNHDA and CDR2 SQIVND (reference sequence). The V end lost 1 base, the J end lost 8 bases, and 9 bases lay between the germline ends. The CDR3 bases are TGTGCCAGTAGTATAGGGGATCGTAAGCAGTACTTC. Protein: CASSIGDRKQYF.

In this sample, this clonotype turned up many times. The chain joins TRBV12-3 or TRBV12-4 to TRBJ2-1; TRBD2 is a possible D gene (5 bases). The CDR3 is made up of 13 amino acids. V lost 2 bases and J 8 bases, leaving 10 bases between the germline ends. CDR3 bases: TGTGCCAGCAGTTTACGGGGAAGAGATGAGCAGTTCTTC. Amino acids: CASSLRGRDEQFF.

The chain couples TRBV6-1 to TRBJ2-7; 8 nucleotides match TRBD1. CDR1 is MNHNS and CDR2 is SASEGT in the germline V gene. J gave up 6 bases and V 6 bases, and 7 bases lay outside the gene matches. This CDR3 has 13 amino acids. This CDR3 is CASREDREGEQYF. The DNA for the CDR3 is TGTGCCAGCAGGGAGGACAGGGAAGGCGAGCAGTACTTC.

This clonotype was observed at least ten times. V is TRBV12-3 or TRBV12-4 and J is TRBJ1-1; 8 bases fit TRBD1. Trimming at V came to 7 bases and at J to 1 base, leaving 5 bases not matched to a gene. The CDR3 contains 14 residues. The CDR3 protein is CASTRQGQNTEAFF. CDR3 bases: TGTGCCAGCACTCGACAGGGGCAGAACACTGAAGCTTTCTTT.